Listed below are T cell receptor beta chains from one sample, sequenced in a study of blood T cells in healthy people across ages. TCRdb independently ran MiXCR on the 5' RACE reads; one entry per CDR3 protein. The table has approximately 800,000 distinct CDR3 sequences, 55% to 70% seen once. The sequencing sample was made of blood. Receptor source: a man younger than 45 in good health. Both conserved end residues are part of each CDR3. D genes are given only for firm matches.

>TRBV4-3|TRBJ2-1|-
CASSLRKPGYNEQFF
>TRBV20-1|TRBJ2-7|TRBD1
CSATGQGGGYF
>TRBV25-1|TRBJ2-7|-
CASSEGAYEQYF
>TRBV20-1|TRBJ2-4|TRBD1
CSATPGQGTGVQYF
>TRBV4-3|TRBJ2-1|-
CASSQDLAIEGEQFF
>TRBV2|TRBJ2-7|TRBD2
CASKWGGSNEQYF
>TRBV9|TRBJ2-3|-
CASSVGLGTDTQYF
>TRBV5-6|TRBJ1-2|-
CASSSQFTGDYGYTF
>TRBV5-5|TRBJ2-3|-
CASSPEEDTQYF
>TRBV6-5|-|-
CASRTGNIQYF
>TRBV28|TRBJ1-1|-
CASSRAVNTEAFF
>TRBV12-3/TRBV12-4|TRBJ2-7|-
CASSFQGQGSSSYEQYF
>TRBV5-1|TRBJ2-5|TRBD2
CASSLDSAGVETQYF
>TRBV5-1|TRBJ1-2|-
CASSLPADYGYTF
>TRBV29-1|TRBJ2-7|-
CSVEDGQSSYEQYF
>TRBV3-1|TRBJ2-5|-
CASSEGDSPQGETQYF
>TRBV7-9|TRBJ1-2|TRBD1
CASRQGARDYGYTF
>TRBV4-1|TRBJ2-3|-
CASSQDNALFTDTQYF
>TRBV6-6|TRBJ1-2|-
CASSSATTGGYGYTF
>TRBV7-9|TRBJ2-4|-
CASSFAVQSTKNIQYF
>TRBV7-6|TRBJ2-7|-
CASSQTGYYEQYF
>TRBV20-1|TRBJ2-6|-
CSARGTGSGANVLTF
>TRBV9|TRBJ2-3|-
CASSELRGPSTQYF
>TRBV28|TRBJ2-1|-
CASQGASSYNEQFF
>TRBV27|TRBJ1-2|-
CASSLSITYSYGYTF
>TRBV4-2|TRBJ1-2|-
CASSQTIDEPPYGYTF
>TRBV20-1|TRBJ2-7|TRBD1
CSADRGGSYEQYF
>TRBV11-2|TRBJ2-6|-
CASSAPYRAGANVLTF
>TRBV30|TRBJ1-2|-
CAGSGGTGGYTF
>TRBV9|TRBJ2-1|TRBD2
CASSGSSGQTQFF
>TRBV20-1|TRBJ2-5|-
CSAREPGNQETQYF
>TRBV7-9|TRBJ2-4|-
CASSLRVEAKNIQYF
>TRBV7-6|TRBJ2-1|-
CASSYYTGYEQFF
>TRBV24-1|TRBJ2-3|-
CATSNGGGLADTQYF
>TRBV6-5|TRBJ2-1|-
CASSYSRGLNNEQFF
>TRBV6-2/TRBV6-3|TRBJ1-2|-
CASSDYLQENYGYTF
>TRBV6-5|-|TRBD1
CASSWLRDSSYEQYF
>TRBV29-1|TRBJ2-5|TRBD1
CSVGSRGRGETQYF
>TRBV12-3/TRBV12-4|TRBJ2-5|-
CASSASDRGETQYF
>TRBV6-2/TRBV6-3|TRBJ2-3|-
CASSYSTSAVGPGDKRYF
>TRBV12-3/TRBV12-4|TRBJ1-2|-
CASSWGVFPYGYTF
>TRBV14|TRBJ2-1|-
CASSPTVEPAVQFF
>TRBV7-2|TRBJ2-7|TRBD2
CASRPGRAGENEQYF
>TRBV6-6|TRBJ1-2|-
CASSYSIGSHYGYTF
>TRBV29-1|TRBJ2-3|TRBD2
CSVEARGTSTDTQYF
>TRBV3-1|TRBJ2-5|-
CASSPPEETQYF
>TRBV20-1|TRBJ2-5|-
CSARTKGYMYQETQYF
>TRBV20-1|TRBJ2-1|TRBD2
CSARRGEGVYEQFF
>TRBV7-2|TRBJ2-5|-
CASSYRTGRGQETQYF
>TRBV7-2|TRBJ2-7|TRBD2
CASSQTSGNLYEQYF
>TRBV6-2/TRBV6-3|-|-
CASSQTWTAVTYEQYF
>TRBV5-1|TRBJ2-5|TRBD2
CASSVTGLYNEQYF
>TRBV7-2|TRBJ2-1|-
CASSLAGSAYNEQFF
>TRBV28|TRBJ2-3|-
CASSSTPQGTRYF